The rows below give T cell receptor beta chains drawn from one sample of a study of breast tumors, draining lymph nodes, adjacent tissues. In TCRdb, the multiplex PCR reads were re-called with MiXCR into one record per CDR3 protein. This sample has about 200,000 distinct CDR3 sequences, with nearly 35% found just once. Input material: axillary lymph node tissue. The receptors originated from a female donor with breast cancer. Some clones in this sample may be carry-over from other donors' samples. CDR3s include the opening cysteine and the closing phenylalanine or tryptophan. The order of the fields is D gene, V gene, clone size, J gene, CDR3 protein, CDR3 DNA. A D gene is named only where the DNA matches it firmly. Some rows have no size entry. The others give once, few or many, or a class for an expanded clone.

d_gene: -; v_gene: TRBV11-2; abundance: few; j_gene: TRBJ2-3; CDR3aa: CASSLERIKNTQYF; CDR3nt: TGTGCCAGCAGCTTAGAACGGATTAAGAATACGCAGTATTTT
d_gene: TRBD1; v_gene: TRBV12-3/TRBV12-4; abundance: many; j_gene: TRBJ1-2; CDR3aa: CASSLANRGAYGYTF; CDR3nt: TGTGCCAGCAGTTTAGCGAACAGGGGGGCCTATGGCTACACCTTC
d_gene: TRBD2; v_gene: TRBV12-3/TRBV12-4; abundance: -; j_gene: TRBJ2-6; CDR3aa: CASSLGLAGANVLTF; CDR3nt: TGTGCCAGCAGTTTAGGACTAGCGGGGGCCAACGTCCTGACTTTC
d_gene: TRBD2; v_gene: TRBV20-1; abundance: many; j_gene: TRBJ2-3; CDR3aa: CSARRAGGPTDTQYF; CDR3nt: TGCAGTGCTAGACGAGCGGGAGGGCCCACAGATACGCAGTATTTT
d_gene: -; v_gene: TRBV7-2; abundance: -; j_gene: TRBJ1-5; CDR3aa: CASSLAPQGIGEHF; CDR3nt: TGTGCCAGCAGCTTAGCGCCACAGGGAATAGGCGAGCATTTT
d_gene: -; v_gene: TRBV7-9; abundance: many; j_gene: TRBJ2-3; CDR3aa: CASSLASDTQYF; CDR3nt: TGTGCCAGCAGCTTAGCGTCAGATACGCAGTATTTT
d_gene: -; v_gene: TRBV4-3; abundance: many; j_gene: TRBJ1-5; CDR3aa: CASSQDRLGNQPQHF; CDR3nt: TGCGCCAGCAGCCAAGATCGACTAGGCAATCAGCCCCAGCATTTT
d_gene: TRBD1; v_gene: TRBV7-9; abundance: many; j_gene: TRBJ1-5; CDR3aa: CASSSLTGGFDQPQHF; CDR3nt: TGTGCCAGCAGCTCATTGACAGGGGGCTTCGATCAGCCCCAGCATTTT
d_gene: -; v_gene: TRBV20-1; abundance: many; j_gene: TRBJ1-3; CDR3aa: CSVTEQGGNTIYF; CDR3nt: TGCAGTGTTACGGAACAGGGTGGAAACACCATATATTTT
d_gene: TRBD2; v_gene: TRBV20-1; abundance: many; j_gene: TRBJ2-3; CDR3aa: CSAETSGRADTQYF; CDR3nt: TGCAGTGCGGAGACTAGCGGGAGGGCAGATACGCAGTATTTT
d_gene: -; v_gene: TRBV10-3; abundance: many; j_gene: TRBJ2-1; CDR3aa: CAISESRGSYNEQFF; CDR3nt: TGTGCCATCAGTGAGTCGCGGGGCTCCTACAATGAGCAGTTCTTC
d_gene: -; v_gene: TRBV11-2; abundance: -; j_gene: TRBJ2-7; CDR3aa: CASSLSDLAYEQYF; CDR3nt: TGTGCCAGCAGCTTATCGGACTTAGCCTACGAGCAGTACTTC
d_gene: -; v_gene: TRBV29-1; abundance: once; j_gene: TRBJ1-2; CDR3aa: CSLEPVYYGYTF; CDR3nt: TGCAGCTTAGAGCCAGTCTACTATGGCTACACCTTC
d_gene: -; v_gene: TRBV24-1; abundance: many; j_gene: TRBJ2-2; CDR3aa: CATSDPGRGSGELFF; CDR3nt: TGTGCCACCAGTGACCCGGGTCGGGGGTCCGGGGAGCTGTTTTTT
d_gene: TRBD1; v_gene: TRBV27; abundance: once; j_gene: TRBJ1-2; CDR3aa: CASRSGTGGISQYGYTF; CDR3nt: TGTGCCAGCAGGTCCGGGACAGGGGGGATTAGCCAATATGGCTACACCTTC
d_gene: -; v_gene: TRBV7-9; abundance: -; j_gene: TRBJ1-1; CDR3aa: CASSLSGVNTEAFF; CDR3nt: TGTGCCAGCAGCTTGTCAGGGGTGAACACTGAAGCTTTCTTT
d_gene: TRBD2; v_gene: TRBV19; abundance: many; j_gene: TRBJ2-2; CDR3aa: CASSISLAGTGKLFF; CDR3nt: TGTGCCAGTAGTATCTCTCTAGCGGGGACCGGGAAGCTGTTTTTT